Listed below are T cell receptor beta chains from one sample, sequenced in a study of CD8+CD57+ T cells in acquired aplastic anemia. TCRdb used MiXCR to reprocess the reads, holding one entry per CDR3 protein. The sample contains tens of thousands of distinct CDR3 sequences, over 35% of which appear only once. Sequenced input: sorted CD4+, CD8+, or CD8+CD57+ T cells (not recorded which) from PBMCs. Receptors originate from a human donor in good health, serving as a control. Both conserved end residues are part of each CDR3. D genes are given only for firm matches. A clone size is listed for some rows: how often the clone was seen (once, few, many), or a class if it is expanded.

V gene: TRBV9; D gene: .; clone size: many; J gene: TRBJ2-7; CDR3 DNA: TGTGCCAGCAGCGTAGGCGACAGCGCCTACGAGCAGTACTTC; CDR3 protein: CASSVGDSAYEQYF
V gene: TRBV29-1; D gene: TRBD1; clone size: .; J gene: TRBJ2-7; CDR3 DNA: TGCAGCGAAGGCCGAGGACAGGCCTACGAGCAGTACTTC; CDR3 protein: CSEGRGQAYEQYF
V gene: TRBV7-9; D gene: .; clone size: .; J gene: TRBJ2-7; CDR3 DNA: TGTGCCAGCAGCGAACGGGGCAGCGATAACTACGAGCAGTACTTC; CDR3 protein: CASSERGSDNYEQYF
V gene: TRBV11-2; D gene: TRBD2; clone size: .; J gene: TRBJ2-1; CDR3 DNA: TGTGCCAGCAGCACCAGCGGGGCTGTTCTCAACAATGAGCAGTTCTTC; CDR3 protein: CASSTSGAVLNNEQFF
V gene: TRBV7-8; D gene: .; clone size: once; J gene: TRBJ2-2; CDR3 DNA: TGTGCCAGCAGCTTTCATCCAGACGGGGAGCTGTTTTTT; CDR3 protein: CASSFHPDGELFF
V gene: TRBV7-8; D gene: TRBD2; clone size: many; J gene: TRBJ2-1; CDR3 DNA: TGTGCCAGCAGCTCAGTCGGGAGGGATCACAATGAGCAGTTCTTC; CDR3 protein: CASSSVGRDHNEQFF
V gene: TRBV25-1; D gene: TRBD2; clone size: .; J gene: TRBJ2-1; CDR3 DNA: TGTGCCAGCAGTGAATGGACTAGCGGGAGAATCAATGAGCAGTTCTTC; CDR3 protein: CASSEWTSGRINEQFF
V gene: TRBV25-1; D gene: .; clone size: once; J gene: TRBJ1-2; CDR3 DNA: TGTGCCAGCAGTGAAGGAAACTATGGCCGCACCTTC; CDR3 protein: CASSEGNYGRTF
V gene: TRBV7-2; D gene: TRBD1; clone size: many; J gene: TRBJ1-1; CDR3 DNA: TGTGCCAGCAGCTTAGGCATAGGGGGCGAAGCTTTCTTT; CDR3 protein: CASSLGIGGEAFF
V gene: TRBV15; D gene: TRBD1; clone size: many; J gene: TRBJ1-2; CDR3 DNA: TGTGCCACTAGCCGGGACAGGGTCCAAGGGGCCTATGGCTACACCTTC; CDR3 protein: CATSRDRVQGAYGYTF
V gene: TRBV2; D gene: TRBD1; clone size: .; J gene: TRBJ2-1; CDR3 DNA: TGTGCCAGCAGTGGAGGGACAGGCTCTGAGCAGTTCTTC; CDR3 protein: CASSGGTGSEQFF
V gene: TRBV19; D gene: .; clone size: many; J gene: TRBJ1-5; CDR3 DNA: TGTGCCAGTAGTAGATGGAGGGATAGCAATCAGCCCCAGCATTTT; CDR3 protein: CASSRWRDSNQPQHF
V gene: TRBV4-1; D gene: .; clone size: many; J gene: TRBJ1-2; CDR3 DNA: TGCGCCAGCAGCCAAGTCCGGCTTAACTATGGCTACACCTTC; CDR3 protein: CASSQVRLNYGYTF
V gene: TRBV19; D gene: TRBD2; clone size: few; J gene: TRBJ2-1; CDR3 DNA: TGTGCCAGTAGGCGAGGTAGCGGGGCTGGCTACAATGAGCAGTTCTTC; CDR3 protein: CASRRGSGAGYNEQFF
V gene: TRBV12-3/TRBV12-4; D gene: TRBD1; clone size: few; J gene: TRBJ1-1; CDR3 DNA: TGTGCCAGCAGTCCACCCACAGGGGGGAACACTGAAGCTTTCTTT; CDR3 protein: CASSPPTGGNTEAFF
V gene: TRBV19; D gene: .; clone size: .; J gene: TRBJ1-2; CDR3 DNA: TGTGCCAGCAGCTTAAGCTCCGGGACACCTTGGAATGGCTACACCTTC; CDR3 protein: CASSLSSGTPWNGYTF
V gene: TRBV5-1; D gene: TRBD1; clone size: many; J gene: TRBJ2-5; CDR3 DNA: TGCGCCAGCAGCTTGGGGTCAGGGGGCGGAGGAGAGACCCAGTACTTC; CDR3 protein: CASSLGSGGGGETQYF
V gene: TRBV29-1; D gene: .; clone size: many; J gene: TRBJ2-1; CDR3 DNA: TGCAGCGTTTCCGGCGACTCCTACAATGAGCAGTTCTTC; CDR3 protein: CSVSGDSYNEQFF
V gene: TRBV5-1; D gene: .; clone size: .; J gene: TRBJ1-2; CDR3 DNA: TGCGCCAGCAGCTTGTTCCAGAGTAACTATGGCTACACCTTC; CDR3 protein: CASSLFQSNYGYTF
V gene: TRBV12-3/TRBV12-4; D gene: TRBD1; clone size: many; J gene: TRBJ1-5; CDR3 DNA: TGTGCCAGCAGTTCGGACAGGGAGAATCAGCCCCAGCATTTT; CDR3 protein: CASSSDRENQPQHF
V gene: TRBV7-8; D gene: TRBD2; clone size: once; J gene: TRBJ2-5; CDR3 DNA: TGTGCCAGCAGCTTAGCGGGTAGCGGGGGCCAAGAGACCCAGTACTTC; CDR3 protein: CASSLAGSGGQETQYF
V gene: TRBV27; D gene: .; clone size: .; J gene: TRBJ2-3; CDR3 DNA: TGTGCCAACATCCACGGGGAAGGGGCGACCACAGATACGCAGTATTTT; CDR3 protein: CANIHGEGATTDTQYF
V gene: TRBV15; D gene: .; clone size: .; J gene: TRBJ2-1; CDR3 DNA: TGTGCCACCAGCCCCCAGGGTGGGGGGGCTGGTAATGAGCAGTTCTTC; CDR3 protein: CATSPQGGGAGNEQFF
V gene: TRBV25-1; D gene: TRBD2; clone size: .; J gene: TRBJ2-3; CDR3 DNA: TGTGCCAGCAGTGCTACCACTAGCGGGGGGGCCGCAGATACGCAGTATTTT; CDR3 protein: CASSATTSGGAADTQYF
V gene: TRBV7-2; D gene: .; clone size: .; J gene: TRBJ1-6; CDR3 DNA: TGTGCCAGCAGCTTATACAGGGACTCACCCCTCCACTTT; CDR3 protein: CASSLYRDSPLHF
V gene: TRBV27; D gene: .; clone size: few; J gene: TRBJ1-5; CDR3 DNA: TGTGCCAGTCAACCAGGAGGTAGCAATCAGCCCCAGCATTTT; CDR3 protein: CASQPGGSNQPQHF
V gene: TRBV24-1; D gene: TRBD2; clone size: .; J gene: TRBJ2-5; CDR3 DNA: TGTGCCACCAGTGATCCGGGACTAGGTGTGGAGACCCAGTACTTC; CDR3 protein: CATSDPGLGVETQYF
V gene: TRBV2; D gene: TRBD1; clone size: .; J gene: TRBJ2-7; CDR3 DNA: TGTGCCAGCAGTCCTCGGGACAGTAGCTACGAGCAGTACTTC; CDR3 protein: CASSPRDSSYEQYF
V gene: TRBV2; D gene: TRBD1; clone size: .; J gene: TRBJ1-4; CDR3 DNA: TGTGCCAGCAGTTGGACAGGAAATGAAAAACTGTTTTTT; CDR3 protein: CASSWTGNEKLFF
V gene: TRBV12-3/TRBV12-4; D gene: .; clone size: many; J gene: TRBJ1-5; CDR3 DNA: TGTGCCAGCACGACAGATAGCAATCAGCCCCAGCATTTT; CDR3 protein: CASTTDSNQPQHF
V gene: TRBV9; D gene: TRBD2; clone size: .; J gene: TRBJ2-5; CDR3 DNA: TGTGCCAGCAGTTACTGGACTAGCGGGGGGGAGACCCAGTACTTC; CDR3 protein: CASSYWTSGGETQYF
V gene: TRBV7-2; D gene: .; clone size: once; J gene: TRBJ2-5; CDR3 DNA: TGTGCCAGCAGAGCTAGGGAGACCCAGTACTTC; CDR3 protein: CASRARETQYF
V gene: TRBV4-1; D gene: .; clone size: .; J gene: TRBJ1-1; CDR3 DNA: TGCGCCAGCAGCCAGTGGGCTACGGCGATGAACACTGAAGCTTTCTTT; CDR3 protein: CASSQWATAMNTEAFF
V gene: TRBV24-1; D gene: .; clone size: .; J gene: TRBJ1-2; CDR3 DNA: TGTGCCGACAGTTTGTCAGCTAACTATGGCTACACCTTC; CDR3 protein: CADSLSANYGYTF
V gene: TRBV24-1; D gene: .; clone size: many; J gene: TRBJ2-2; CDR3 DNA: TGTGCCACCAGTGATCCCGACAGGACCACCGGGGAGCTGTTTTTT; CDR3 protein: CATSDPDRTTGELFF
V gene: TRBV9; D gene: TRBD1; clone size: many; J gene: TRBJ2-5; CDR3 DNA: TGTGCCAGCAGCATCGAGGGGGCCGGGGAGACCCAGTACTTC; CDR3 protein: CASSIEGAGETQYF
V gene: TRBV10-3; D gene: TRBD1; clone size: .; J gene: TRBJ2-3; CDR3 DNA: TGTGCCATCAGTTGGACAGGGCTAAGCCCCACAGATACGCAGTATTTT; CDR3 protein: CAISWTGLSPTDTQYF